Presented here are 3 T cell receptor beta chains from one specimen sequenced in a study of T cell responses to AZD1222 COVID-19 vaccine. This table comes from immunoSEQ multiplex PCR, and its TCRdb copy is limited to in-frame clones, with some not included. The sample includes some 120,000 clones, around nine tenths of them seen just once. The input for sequencing was peripheral blood, taken on day 0 of AZD1222 vaccination. These receptors all stem from an adult in good health.

The rearrangement links TRBV9 to TRBJ2-7; 8 nucleotides match TRBD2. V lost 4 bases and J lost 5; bases outside the gene matches: 8. The CDR3 extends over 14 amino acids. Germline CDR1 is SGDLS and CDR2 is YYNGEE. The chain's CDR3 is CASSQSGGRNEQYF. CDR3 DNA sequence: TGTGCCAGCAGCCAGAGCGGGGGAAGGAACGAGCAGTACTTC. The variable domain in full, with the rest retrieved from reference TRBV9 and TRBJ2-7, is DSGVTQTPKHLITATGQRVTLRCSPRSGDLSVYWYQQSLDQGLQFLIQYYNGEERAKGNILERFSAQQFPDLHSELNLSSLELGDSALYFCASSQSGGRNEQYFGPGTRLTVT.

The chain employs TRBV9 and TRBJ2-3, with 9 bases aligning to TRBD2. The V gene end was trimmed by 2 bases and the J gene end by 4 bases; junction bases not matched to a gene: 11. CDR3 size: 17 residues. Germline V gives CDR1 SGDLS, CDR2 YYNGEE. This chain's CDR3 is CASSVESAGGVPDTQYF. The CDR3 nucleotides are TGTGCCAGCAGCGTGGAATCAGCGGGAGGTGTCCCAGATACGCAGTATTTT.

This clone was seen once. The chain couples TRBV5-1 to TRBJ2-3; tentative D call: TRBD2 (5 bases). CDR1 and CDR2 from the germline V gene are SGHRS and YFSETQ. The CDR3 contains 17 residues. Trimming pared 3 bases from V and 5 bases from J, leaving 22 bases between. CDR3 amino acids: CASSSSDTRYRGDTQYF. As DNA, the CDR3 is TGCGCCAGCAGCTCCTCCGACACACGGTACCGGGGAGATACGCAGTATTTT.